The 21 T cell receptor beta chains presented below share a single source sample, sequenced in a study of cytomegalovirus exposure and HLA in healthy donors. The PCR had 60 Vbeta and 13 Jbeta primers. The data were produced by immunoSEQ multiplex PCR, yet TCRdb's version contains in-frame clones alone and is incomplete. The sample holds about 150,000 clones; over 65% are singletons and the top ten take approximately 4%. Material: PBMCs. The origin of the receptors is a woman between 40 and 55 years old in good health and CMV-seronegative.

This chain connects TRBV11-2 to TRBJ1-2; no clear D gene. The CDR3 has 18 residues. The V end was cut by 4 bases, the J end by 0 bases, with 21 bases between. Germline CDR1 and CDR2: SGHAT and FQNNGV. CDR3 nucleotide sequence: TGTGCCAGCAGCTCCCGACTATCCCCCTGGCAAGCTAACTATGGCTACACCTTC. Translation gives CASSSRLSPWQANYGYTF. Full variable domain (rest looked up from reference TRBV11-2 and TRBJ1-2): EAGVAQSPRYKIIEKRQSVAFWCNPISGHATLYWYQQILGQGPKLLIQFQNNGVVDDSQLPKDRFSAERLKGVDSTLKIQPAKLEDSAVYLCASSSRLSPWQANYGYTFGSGTRLTVV.

This clone was counted a single time. Additional DNA sequences in this sample encode the identical CDR3. The rearrangement links TRBV6-5 to TRBJ2-7; 12 positions match TRBD2. Germline CDR1 and CDR2: MNHEY and SVGAGI. Trimming took 0 bases from V and 0 from J; bases not matched to a gene: 0. The CDR3 spans 16 residues. CDR3 nucleotide sequence: TGTGCCAGCAGTTACTCGACTAGCGGGAGCTCCTACGAGCAGTACTTC. This sequence encodes CASSYSTSGSSYEQYF.

The chain joins TRBV28 to TRBJ2-2, with D perhaps TRBD2 (5 bases). Looked up from germline, CDR1 is MDHEN and CDR2 is SYDVKM. V lost 4 bases and J lost 7, with 19 bases in between. The CDR3 spans 16 residues. In DNA form, the CDR3 reads TGTGCCAGCAGTTCCCCAGGTCGGGGTAATATCGGGGAGCTGTTTTTT. Translating it yields CASSSPGRGNIGELFF. The whole variable domain, remainder taken from reference TRBV28 and TRBJ2-2, is DVKVTQSSRYLVKRTGEKVFLECVQDMDHENMFWYRQDPGLGLRLIYFSYDVKMKEKGDIPEGYSVSREKKERFSLILESASTNQTSMYLCASSSPGRGNIGELFFGEGSRLTVL.

The chain employs TRBV10-1 and TRBJ2-1; TRBD1 matches 9 bases. The length of the CDR3 is 14 residues. Per germline, CDR1 WNHNN and CDR2 SYGVQD (reference sequence). The trim removed 4 bases at V and 6 bases at J, leaving 4 bases unmatched. The CDR3 here is CASSGGQGGNEQFF. CDR3 sequence (DNA): TGCGCCAGCAGTGGGGGACAGGGTGGCAATGAGCAGTTCTTC.

The V gene is TRBV5-1, the J gene TRBJ1-1; 11 nucleotides line up with TRBD1. CDR1 and CDR2 from the germline V gene are SGHRS and YFSETQ. V was clipped by 4 bases and J by 4 bases; unmatched bases: 9. This CDR3 spans 16 amino acids. The CDR3, as DNA: TGCGCCAGCAGCATGGGGGTGGGACAGGGGGTCACTGAAGCTTTCTTT. Its protein product is CASSMGVGQGVTEAFF.

This clone was seen only once. The chain employs TRBV5-1 and TRBJ1-4, with TRBD1 as a possible D gene (6 bases). The CDR3 length is 14 residues. Germline V lookup: CDR1 SGHRS, CDR2 YFSETQ. The V gene lost 2 bases and the J gene lost 5 bases, with 10 bases spanning the gap. CDR3 bases: TGCGCCAGCAGCTTAGTCCAGGGGAATGAAAAACTGTTTTTT. It specifies CASSLVQGNEKLFF.

J is TRBJ2-7 and V is TRBV6-1; 9 nucleotides match TRBD2. CDR3 size: 17 residues. After removal of 2 bases from V and 7 bases from J, the junction contained 15 bases not matched to a gene. Germline-derived CDR1 and CDR2 are MNHNS and SASEGT. CDR3 in DNA: TGTGCCAGCAGTGAAAGTGTAATGGGGACTAGCCCCGGGGAGCAGTACTTC. This encodes CASSESVMGTSPGEQYF.

V gene TRBV4-1 combines with J gene TRBJ2-7; possible D gene TRBD2, 5 bases. The CDR3 length is 15 residues. V lost 0 bases and J lost 2, with 11 bases in between. CDR1 MGHRA and CDR2 YSYEKL come from the germline V gene. CDR3 nucleotides: TGCGCCAGCAGCCAAGATCGGGTCGGGGCCTACGAGCAGTACTTC. Encoded protein: CASSQDRVGAYEQYF.

This chain joins TRBV28 and TRBJ1-1; D is ambiguous. This CDR3 region has 13 residues. V lost 7 bases, J lost 0 bases, and 9 bases lay in between. Per the germline V gene, CDR1 is MDHEN and CDR2 is SYDVKM. The CDR3, as DNA: TGTGCCAGCACTAAGGGAGTGAACACTGAAGCTTTCTTT. Amino acids: CASTKGVNTEAFF.

The V call is TRBV5-1, the J call TRBJ1-1; 9 bases are shared with TRBD1. Unmatched junction bases numbered 8, after V lost 4 bases and J lost 4 bases. This CDR3 region has 15 residues. CDR1 and CDR2 from the germline V gene are SGHRS and YFSETQ. The CDR3 DNA is TGCGCCAGCAGCCCCTCGACAGGGGGGAGCACTGAAGCTTTCTTT. This translates into CASSPSTGGSTEAFF.

This clone occurred a few times. In DNA, the CDR3 is TGTGCCAGCAGCTTAGGTCTCGAGGGGACCCAGTACTTC. Translating gives CASSLGLEGTQYF. The chain employs TRBV13 and TRBJ2-5; maybe TRBD2 (5 bases). Germline CDR1 and CDR2: PRHDT and FYEKMQ (reference sequence). V shed 0 bases and J shed 7 bases, with 9 bases lying between them. This CDR3 comprises 13 residues.

This chain joins TRBV25-1 and TRBJ2-3; TRBD1 matches 9 bases. The CDR3 is made up of 17 amino acids. CDR1 is MGHDK and CDR2 is SYGVNS in the germline V gene. The V segment lost 3 bases and the J segment 6 bases; nucleotides outside the gene matches: 13. CDR3 DNA: TGTGCCAGCAGTGATCCTCCGGGACAGGGAGGGGTTGATACGCAGTATTTT. It is translated as CASSDPPGQGGVDTQYF.

The J gene is TRBJ2-3, the V gene TRBV6-5; tentative D call: TRBD2 (6 bases). V gave up 2 bases and J gave up 3 bases, with 12 bases separating them. The CDR3 totals 15 residues. Germline lookup yields CDR1 MNHEY and CDR2 SVGAGI. The CDR3 nucleotides read TGTGCCAGCAGTTACGACGAGGGAGGAACAGATACGCAGTATTTT. Translated, it gives CASSYDEGGTDTQYF.

The rearrangement links TRBV2 to TRBJ2-3, with D possibly matching TRBD1 (5 bases). Looked up from germline, CDR1 is SNHLY and CDR2 is FYNNEI. This CDR3 has 13 residues. Trimming took off 7 bases at V and 6 bases at J, with 14 bases between the two ends. Here the CDR3 reads CASIREHPDTQYF. CDR3 nucleotides: TGTGCCAGCATCAGGGAACACCCGGATACGCAGTATTTT.

This chain connects TRBV10-3 to TRBJ2-2; tentative D call: TRBD2 (6 bases). With 7 bases removed from V and 5 bases from J, the gap between germline ends came to 8 bases. Germline V gene lookup returns CDR1 ENHRY and CDR2 SYGVKD. CDR3 length: 12 residues. The CDR3 reads CAITGTTGELFF. The CDR3 region has the DNA TGTGCCATCACCGGGACTACCGGGGAGCTGTTTTTT.

The chain combines TRBV7-8 with TRBJ1-4; D gene uncertain. CDR3 size: 16 residues. The germline CDR1 and CDR2 sequences are SGHVS and FQNEAQ. V lost 6 bases and J lost 8, with 22 bases in between. Written as DNA, the CDR3 is TGTGCCAGCAGTCCCTCCCGATCTATCCTTAGAGAAAAACTGTTTTTT. It codes for CASSPSRSILREKLFF.

This chain connects TRBV29-1 to TRBJ1-1, with no clear D. The CDR3 totals 12 residues. The germline gives CDR1 SQVTM, CDR2 ANQGSEA. Between the trimmed V and J ends, which lost 7 bases and 10 bases, there was a span of 19 bases. The CDR3: CSALSGEAGAFF. In nucleotides, the CDR3 is TGCAGCGCCCTGTCGGGAGAAGCGGGAGCTTTCTTT.

This clone came up once. This rearrangement joins TRBV6-6 to TRBJ2-3; perhaps TRBD2 as D (5 bases). From germline, CDR1 is MNHNY and CDR2 SVGAGI (reference sequence). V lost 8 bases and J lost 1, with 13 bases in between. CDR3 size: 14 residues. The CDR3 here is CASSPVEGTDTQYF. Written as DNA, the CDR3 is TGTGCCAGCTCCCCGGTGGAGGGCACAGATACGCAGTATTTT.

V usage is TRBV6-5 and J usage is TRBJ2-1; 10 bases agree with TRBD2. The CDR3 has 16 residues. V was pared by 2 bases and J by 0 bases, with 1 base of the junction left unmatched. Germline-derived CDR1 and CDR2 are MNHEY and SVGAGI. This chain's CDR3 is CASSYGTSVSYNEQFF. The DNA of the CDR3 is TGTGCCAGCAGTTACGGGACTAGCGTCTCCTACAATGAGCAGTTCTTC.

The V call is TRBV28, the J call TRBJ2-5; 7 bases line up with TRBD1. V lost 5 bases to trimming and J lost 5 bases; unmatched junction nucleotides: 11. Germline CDR1 is MDHEN and CDR2 is SYDVKM. The length of the CDR3 is 15 residues. CDR3 loop: CASSSTGPQGETQYF. In nucleotides, the CDR3 is TGTGCCAGCAGTAGCACGGGCCCACAGGGGGAGACCCAGTACTTC.

The chain recombines TRBV7-9 with TRBJ1-4, with 11 bases aligning to TRBD1. Germline-derived CDR1 and CDR2 are SEHNR and FQNEAQ (reference sequence). This CDR3 spans 18 amino acids. V was pared by 4 bases and J by 8 bases, with 15 bases of the junction left unmatched. The CDR3 spells CASSSRPGTGGRGEKLFF. The DNA of the CDR3 is TGTGCCAGCAGCTCCCGACCCGGGACAGGGGGGAGAGGGGAAAAACTGTTTTTT. Looking up the rest from reference TRBV7-9 and TRBJ1-4 gives the full variable domain: DTGVSQNPRHKITKRGQNVTFRCDPISEHNRLYWYRQTLGQGPEFLTYFQNEAQLEKSRLLSDRFSAERPKGSFSTLEIQRTEQGDSAMYLCASSSRPGTGGRGEKLFFGSGTQLSVL.